These 19 T cell receptor beta chains share one sample of origin, sequenced in a study of blood T cell repertoires in COVID-19. The data were produced by immunoSEQ multiplex PCR, yet TCRdb's version contains in-frame clones alone and is incomplete. This table has some 180,000 clones, about 86% appearing once. Sequenced input: peripheral blood. The receptor source for this set is a woman aged 70-85 years who had recovered from COVID-19.

This clone has a handful of counts. This chain connects TRBV20-1 to TRBJ2-1; unclear D gene. The CDR3 is 11 amino acids. Trimming cost V 3 bases and J 9 bases, with 9 bases left between them. Germline V gene lookup returns CDR1 DFQATT and CDR2 SNEGSKA (reference sequence). The CDR3 region is CSASGVGEQFF. The CDR3 DNA reads as TGCAGTGCTAGCGGAGTGGGTGAGCAGTTCTTC.

The chain couples TRBV30 to TRBJ1-2; 10 bases fit TRBD1. The CDR3 length is 15 residues. Germline-derived CDR1 and CDR2 are GTSNPN and SVGIG (reference sequence). Unmatched junction bases numbered 7, after V lost 0 bases and J lost 6 bases. The CDR3 coding sequence is TGTGCCTGGAGTGTACTTGGGACAGGGGAAGATGGCTACACCTTC. Protein sequence: CAWSVLGTGEDGYTF.

CDR3 protein: CAWSRNTEAFF. In DNA, the CDR3 is TGTGCCTGGAGTCGGAACACTGAAGCTTTCTTT. This chain uses TRBV30 with TRBJ1-1, with unresolved D. The V gene's germline CDR1 is GTSNPN and CDR2 SVGIG (reference sequence). The germline V and J ends were trimmed by 2 bases and 1 base, with 2 bases remaining between them. The CDR3 contains 11 residues.

A single count supports this clone. This chain connects TRBV9 to TRBJ2-3; TRBD1 aligns across 8 bases. This CDR3 has 13 residues. Germline loops: CDR1 SGDLS, CDR2 YYNGEE. V was clipped by 0 bases and J by 10 bases; unmatched bases: 4. The chain's CDR3 is CASSVGGQAPQYF. CDR3 coding DNA: TGTGCCAGCAGCGTAGGGGGACAGGCGCCGCAGTATTTT.

The rearrangement joins TRBV28 to TRBJ1-2, with 7 bases identical to TRBD1. Germline CDR1 is MDHEN and CDR2 is SYDVKM. CDR3 length: 13 amino acids. Trimming at V came to 6 bases and at J to 2 bases, leaving 3 bases not matched to a gene. The CDR3 protein is CASRLGQNYGYTF. For the CDR3, the DNA is TGTGCCAGCAGACTGGGACAGAACTATGGCTACACCTTC.

The genes are TRBV20-1 and TRBJ1-2; 8 bases map to TRBD1. Looked up from germline, CDR1 is DFQATT and CDR2 is SNEGSKA (reference sequence). J lost 4 bases, V lost 3 bases, and 7 bases had no gene match. The CDR3 is 14 residues long. CDR3 residues: CSASRGTGTYGYTF. Written as DNA, the CDR3 is TGCAGTGCTAGTCGCGGGACAGGTACCTATGGCTACACCTTC.

This clone was seen more than once but under ten times. The chain uses TRBV19 and TRBJ2-1; 9 bases map to TRBD1. V lost 7 bases, J lost 3 bases, and 10 bases stayed unmatched. The CDR3 covers 16 residues. Germline values: CDR1 LNHDA, CDR2 SQIVND (reference sequence). CDR3 loop: CASTVRDRAFYNEQFF. The CDR3 DNA sequence: TGTGCCAGTACAGTGCGGGACAGGGCTTTCTACAATGAGCAGTTCTTC.

V usage is TRBV5-4 and J usage is TRBJ2-3; D is unresolved. Germline V CDR1 and CDR2: SGHNT, YYREEE (reference sequence). With 4 bases removed from V and 3 bases from J, the gap between germline ends came to 6 bases. The CDR3 is 12 residues long. In DNA, the CDR3 is TGTGCCAGCAGCCGAGGAACAGATACGCAGTATTTT. It translates to CASSRGTDTQYF. Based on the CDR3 plus reference TRBV5-4 and TRBJ2-3, the full variable domain is ETGVTQSPTHLIKTRGQQVTLRCSSQSGHNTVSWYQQALGQGPQFIFQYYREEENGRGNFPPRFSGLQFPNYSSELNVNALELDDSALYLCASSRGTDTQYFGPGTRLTVL.

The rearrangement joins TRBV4-3 to TRBJ2-5; D possibly corresponds to TRBD2 (6 bases). Germline CDR1 is LGHNA and CDR2 is YSLEER. This CDR3 has 14 amino acids. V lost 4 bases and J lost 5, with 14 bases in between. CDR3 nucleotide sequence: TGCGCCAGCAGCCGGGGGGAGGTTCGGGAGACCCAGTACTTC. Translated: CASSRGEVRETQYF.

The chain combines TRBV7-9 with TRBJ2-7; 12 bases are a match to TRBD2. The CDR3 is 14 amino acids. The V gene end was trimmed by 5 bases and the J gene end by 7 bases; junction bases not matched to a gene: 6. Per germline, CDR1 SEHNR and CDR2 FQNEAQ (reference sequence). CDR3 sequence reads: CASSPSGGAGEQYF. CDR3 nucleotides: TGTGCCAGCAGCCCTAGCGGGGGGGCCGGGGAGCAGTACTTC.

The count of this clone is one. The rearrangement uses TRBV27 and TRBJ1-1; D may be TRBD1 (6 bases). CDR1 and CDR2 from the germline V gene are MNHEY and SMNVEV (reference sequence). The V end lost 5 bases, the J end lost 8 bases, and 18 bases lay between the germline ends. This CDR3 is 14 amino acids long. The CDR3 coding sequence is TGTGCCAGCAGTGCCCGGGACACCCGTGGGGAAGCTTTCTTT. Its protein product is CASSARDTRGEAFF.

The chain recombines TRBV20-1 with TRBJ1-3; D is unclear. The CDR3 totals 14 residues. V lost 3 bases and J lost 0, with 9 bases in between. Per the germline V gene, CDR1 is DFQATT and CDR2 is SNEGSKA (reference sequence). CDR3 nucleotides: TGCAGTGCTAGTTTCGAGAGCTCTGGAAACACCATATATTTT. It yields the protein CSASFESSGNTIYF.

The rearrangement uses TRBV10-2 and TRBJ2-7, with TRBD2 matching 9 bases. Germline V gene sequence: CDR1 WSHSY, CDR2 SAAADI. The CDR3 has 14 amino acids. V dropped 6 bases and J dropped 2; count of bases not matched to a gene: 5. CDR3 bases: TGCGCCAGCAGGAGTAGCGGGGGCCCCTACGAGCAGTACTTC. Protein product: CASRSSGGPYEQYF.

The chain employs TRBV7-3 and TRBJ1-2; 7 bases are shared with TRBD1. The CDR3 runs to 14 residues. CDR1 is SGHTA and CDR2 is FQGTGA in the germline V gene. V lost 5 bases and J lost 7; bases outside the gene matches: 10. The CDR3 nucleotides read TGTGCCAGCAGCCAAGCCCTAGGGGGCAGTGGCTACACCTTC. Its translation is CASSQALGGSGYTF.

The chain employs TRBV18 and TRBJ1-1; D is ambiguous. The CDR3 covers 14 residues. The germline V and J ends were trimmed by 3 bases and 3 bases, with 11 bases remaining between them. The germline CDR1 and CDR2 sequences are KGHSH and LQKENI. CDR3 protein: CASSPLGTDTEAFF. The CDR3 nucleotides read TGTGCCAGCTCACCCTTGGGTACAGACACTGAAGCTTTCTTT.

V usage is TRBV7-9 and J usage is TRBJ2-5; 10 nucleotides line up with TRBD1. With 4 bases clipped from V and 5 bases from J, the junction kept 7 bases outside the gene matches. The germline V gene encodes CDR1 SEHNR and CDR2 FQNEAQ (reference sequence). The CDR3 extends over 15 amino acids. In DNA, the CDR3 is TGTGCCAGCAGCTCCCCGGGACAGGGGAAGGAGACCCAGTACTTC. It is translated as CASSSPGQGKETQYF.

The V and J genes are TRBV7-6 and TRBJ2-1; 8 nucleotides agree with TRBD2. J lost 2 bases, V lost 5 bases, and 2 bases had no gene match. Germline V gene lookup returns CDR1 SGHVS and CDR2 FNYEAQ. There are 14 residues in the CDR3. The CDR3 nucleotides read TGTGCCAGCAGCCCCGGGGGGGCCTACAATGAGCAGTTCTTC. The encoded protein is CASSPGGAYNEQFF.

The V call is TRBV4-2, the J call TRBJ1-3, with D unresolved. V gave up 3 bases and J gave up 9 bases, with 18 bases separating them. Germline loops: CDR1 LGHNA, CDR2 YNFKEQ. The CDR3 has 15 amino acids. The CDR3 DNA is TGTGCCAGCAGCCATCCCCCCGAATCCGGCGGCACCATATATTTT. The encoded protein is CASSHPPESGGTIYF.

This sequence joins TRBV29-1 and TRBJ1-5; TRBD1 matches at 7 bases. Germline V gene lookup returns CDR1 SQVTM and CDR2 ANQGSEA. The length of the CDR3 is 14 residues. V shed 4 bases and J 5 bases; nucleotides not matched to a gene: 8. CDR3 residues: CSVGQGGPDQPQHF. The CDR3 coding sequence is TGCAGCGTTGGGCAGGGGGGACCGGATCAGCCCCAGCATTTT.